What follows are 31 T cell receptor beta chains derived from one specimen sequenced in a study of blood T cell repertoires in COVID-19 (dated by TCRdb to between 2020 and 2021). The library was obtained by the immunoSEQ multiplex PCR assay. What TCRdb holds here is the immuneACCESS table cut down to in-frame rearrangements. Part of the clones is not present; checked against another copy, under half of the missing clones reflect an unresolved V gene, and the others are unexplained. In this sample the table shows about 200,000 clones, approximately 91% of which occur a single time. Around 1.5% of the sample goes to the ten largest clones. Sequencing used peripheral blood. The receptors come from a young man with active or convalescent COVID-19.

The chain is built from TRBV27 and TRBJ2-3, with TRBD2 identical over 8 bases. The CDR3 loop spans 14 amino acids. The V gene's germline CDR1 is MNHEY and CDR2 SMNVEV (reference sequence). The ends lost 8 bases at V and 4 bases at J; junction bases unmatched: 8. The CDR3 reads CASAIGLAPDTQYF. CDR3 nucleotides: TGTGCCAGCGCAATAGGACTAGCTCCAGATACGCAGTATTTT.

The gene calls are TRBV19 and TRBJ1-5; TRBD1 is a possible D gene (5 bases). The V end lost 4 bases, the J end lost 10 bases, and 11 bases lay between the germline ends. Germline-derived CDR1 and CDR2 are LNHDA and SQIVND (reference sequence). The CDR3 runs 12 residues. CDR3 nucleotide sequence: TGTGCCAGTAGTAAAGTTCAGGGACCCCAGCATTTT. Translation: CASSKVQGPQHF.

The V and J genes are TRBV2 and TRBJ2-7; a possible D gene is TRBD1 (6 bases). This CDR3 is built from 15 residues. The germline CDR1 and CDR2 sequences are SNHLY and FYNNEI. V was trimmed by 7 bases and J by 0 bases, leaving 16 bases between them. CDR3 DNA sequence: TGTGCCAGCAACCTAGGACAGCCAACCTCCTACGAGCAGTACTTC. This codes for CASNLGQPTSYEQYF.

This chain uses TRBV5-1 with TRBJ2-3; 8 bases line up with TRBD1. V shed 7 bases and J 1 base; nucleotides not matched to a gene: 8. The CDR3 is made up of 15 amino acids. CDR1 is SGHRS and CDR2 is YFSETQ in the germline V gene. For the CDR3, the DNA is TGCGCCAGCGGCCTGCAGGGGGCAGGCACAGATACGCAGTATTTT. Encoded protein: CASGLQGAGTDTQYF.

This clone occurred once. V is TRBV11-2 and J is TRBJ2-6; 7 bases line up with TRBD2. The CDR3 has 16 residues. The junction had 5 bases not matched to a gene; V was cut back by 4 bases and J by 2 bases. Germline loops: CDR1 SGHAT, CDR2 FQNNGV. CDR3 nucleotides: TGTGCCAGCAGCTCCACGCTAGCGGCTGGGGCCAACGTCCTGACTTTC. This codes for CASSSTLAAGANVLTF.

This chain links TRBV5-6 with TRBJ2-1; 7 bases match TRBD2. Trimming cost V 6 bases and J 3 bases; bases outside gene matches: 6. Germline assignment: CDR1 SGHDT and CDR2 YYEEEE. The CDR3 has 14 amino acids. DNA of the CDR3: TGTGCCAGCACCGGGGGGACTGTCTACAATGAGCAGTTCTTC. Translating it yields CASTGGTVYNEQFF.

This clone was seen only once. This chain joins TRBV6-6 and TRBJ2-1; possibly TRBD2 for D (5 bases). Trimming shortened V by 4 bases and J by 7 bases, and 14 bases separated the two germline ends. The germline V gene encodes CDR1 MNHNY and CDR2 SVGAGI (reference sequence). The CDR3 sequence is 14 residues long. The CDR3 region is CASSLLRVGNEQFF. The CDR3 nucleotides read TGTGCCAGCAGTTTATTGCGGGTTGGGAATGAGCAGTTCTTC.

The rearrangement joins TRBV6-5 to TRBJ1-2, with 7 bases that match TRBD1. The V and J ends lost 4 bases and 8 bases, in that order; junction bases with no gene match: 13. CDR1 and CDR2 from the germline V gene are MNHEY and SVGAGI. This CDR3 has 15 amino acids. CDR3 nucleotides: TGTGCCAGCAGTTCCAGATCCATGACAGGGTTCGGCTACACCTTC. Translated, it gives CASSSRSMTGFGYTF.

The rearrangement links TRBV5-6 to TRBJ1-2; D gene unclear. CDR3 size: 14 residues. The V end lost 1 base, the J end lost 8 bases, and 15 bases lay between the germline ends. Germline CDR1 and CDR2: SGHDT and YYEEEE. The CDR3 spells CASSLSGSGEGYTF. The CDR3 bases are TGTGCCAGCAGCTTGTCAGGTTCTGGGGAGGGCTACACCTTC.

The V call is TRBV11-2, the J call TRBJ1-4; D not resolved. V was trimmed by 5 bases and J by 0 bases, leaving 13 bases between them. Per the germline V gene, CDR1 is SGHAT and CDR2 is FQNNGV. This CDR3 spans 16 amino acids. CDR3 in DNA: TGTGCCAGCAGCCATAGCTCATTCCCAACTAATGAAAAACTGTTTTTT. It translates to CASSHSSFPTNEKLFF.

This sequence joins TRBV3-1 (or the pseudogene TRBV3-2) and TRBJ1-2, with 7 bases identical to TRBD1. Trimming at V came to 3 bases and at J to 3 bases, leaving 7 bases not matched to a gene. The CDR3 contains 15 residues. CDR1 is LGHDT and CDR2 is YNNKEL in the germline V gene (reference sequence). Here the CDR3 reads CASSQAGGNYYGYTF. The CDR3, as DNA: TGTGCCAGCAGCCAGGCAGGGGGAAACTACTATGGCTACACCTTC.

The V gene is TRBV7-2, the J gene TRBJ2-7; D possibly corresponds to TRBD2 (5 bases). Trimming stripped 2 bases from V and 5 bases from J, with 19 bases between. The CDR3 spans 16 residues. Germline values: CDR1 SGHTA, CDR2 FQGNSA. The CDR3 DNA follows: TGTGCCAGCAGCTTAAGGTCAGGACTCGGTTACGACGAGCAGTACTTC. Amino acids: CASSLRSGLGYDEQYF.

V gene TRBV7-8 combines with J gene TRBJ2-1; 13 bases match TRBD2. The CDR3 length is 15 residues. V lost 5 bases to trimming and J lost 6 bases; unmatched junction nucleotides: 4. Germline CDR1 is SGHVS and CDR2 is FQNEAQ. Here the CDR3 reads CASSQTSGRTNEQFF. The CDR3 region has the DNA TGTGCCAGCAGCCAGACTAGCGGGAGGACCAATGAGCAGTTCTTC.

In its sample, this clone was seen once. The gene calls are TRBV7-9 and TRBJ2-7; D gene unclear. Per germline, CDR1 SEHNR and CDR2 FQNEAQ (reference sequence). V was clipped by 3 bases and J by 7 bases, with 13 bases between them. The CDR3 is 13 amino acids. CDR3 residues: CASSFPGLGEQYF. As DNA, the CDR3 is TGTGCCAGCAGCTTCCCGGGTCTTGGGGAGCAGTACTTC.

Note on this clone: An end of the junction differs from the germline gene, which may be a read error. The rearrangement uses TRBV25-1 and TRBJ2-3; D possibly corresponds to TRBD2 (5 bases). The CDR3 has 15 amino acids. Per germline, CDR1 MGHDK and CDR2 SYGVNS. CDR3 sequence reads: CASSLRRDRTDAQYF. The CDR3 DNA is TGTGCCAGCAGCCTTAGACGGGATCGCACAGATGCGCAGTATTTT.

This chain uses TRBV29-1 with TRBJ2-7; no clear D gene. Germline CDR1 SQVTM, CDR2 ANQGSEA. The CDR3 has 11 amino acids. The germline V and J ends were trimmed by 6 bases and 3 bases, with 9 bases remaining between them. CDR3 amino acids: CSVRYDYEQYF. CDR3 coding DNA: TGCAGCGTGCGATATGACTACGAGCAGTACTTC.

The V and J genes are TRBV13 and TRBJ2-1, with D possibly matching TRBD1 (5 bases). The germline gives CDR1 PRHDT, CDR2 FYEKMQ (reference sequence). Trimming took 4 bases from V and 4 from J, leaving 14 bases between them. This CDR3 region has 15 residues. For the CDR3, the DNA is TGTGCCAGCAGCTCGACAGTTGAACCGTACAATGAGCAGTTCTTC. Its protein product is CASSSTVEPYNEQFF.

This clone was observed once. CDR3 in amino acids: CASRGTGNEQYF. The CDR3 DNA reads TGTGCCAGCAGGGGGACAGGGAACGAGCAGTACTTC. V usage is TRBV6-5 and J usage is TRBJ2-7; 9 bases are shared with TRBD1. This CDR3 has 12 amino acids. V was pared by 6 bases and J by 5 bases, with 2 bases of the junction left unmatched. Germline V CDR1 and CDR2: MNHEY, SVGAGI.

This clone occurred once. The chain carries TRBV6-5 and TRBJ1-2; a possible D gene is TRBD1 (5 bases). The CDR3 spans 16 residues. Trimming stripped 4 bases from V and 7 bases from J, with 22 bases between. Germline CDR1 reads MNHEY; CDR2 reads SVGAGI. CDR3 loop: CASSSRRAGLLGGYTF. CDR3 in DNA: TGTGCCAGCAGTTCCCGTCGGGCAGGGCTGCTCGGTGGCTACACCTTC.

The V call is TRBV6-1, the J call TRBJ2-7; 7 positions match TRBD2. Per the germline V gene, CDR1 is MNHNS and CDR2 is SASEGT. Trimming at V came to 2 bases and at J to 2 bases, leaving 9 bases not matched to a gene. The length of the CDR3 is 16 residues. The DNA of the CDR3 is TGTGCCAGCAGTGAAATGGGGGGGGTCTTAACCTACGAGCAGTACTTC. Protein: CASSEMGGVLTYEQYF.

V is TRBV6-1 and J is TRBJ1-4, with 10 bases matching TRBD1. Per germline, CDR1 MNHNS and CDR2 SASEGT. The junction had 8 bases not matched to a gene; V was cut back by 5 bases and J by 8 bases. The CDR3 covers 15 residues. CDR3 in amino acids: CASSSGTGVGEKLFF. The CDR3 DNA follows: TGTGCCAGCAGTTCAGGGACAGGGGTGGGCGAAAAACTGTTTTTT.

Details on this clone: The identical CDR3 is also encoded by other nucleotide sequences in the sample. This rearrangement joins TRBV28 to TRBJ1-5, with 9 positions matching TRBD1. The V and J ends lost 5 bases and 7 bases, in that order; junction bases with no gene match: 9. The germline gives CDR1 MDHEN, CDR2 SYDVKM. This CDR3 has 15 amino acids. Written as DNA, the CDR3 is TGTGCCAGCAGTCTGGGACAGGGTTTCCGCCAGCCCCAGCATTTT. Protein sequence: CASSLGQGFRQPQHF.

The V gene is TRBV10-3, the J gene TRBJ1-6, with a possible D match to TRBD1 (5 bases). The CDR3 runs 15 residues. V gave up 0 bases and J gave up 5 bases, with 8 bases separating them. In germline, CDR1 is ENHRY, CDR2 SYGVKD. CDR3 sequence: CAISESKGDNSPLHF. The CDR3 DNA follows: TGTGCCATCAGTGAGTCAAAAGGGGATAATTCACCCCTCCACTTT.

The chain carries TRBV20-1 and TRBJ1-3; D remains ambiguous. CDR1 DFQATT and CDR2 SNEGSKA come from the germline V gene (reference sequence). Trimming left V 3 bases short and J 0 bases short, with 9 bases between. This CDR3 contains 14 residues. CDR3 DNA: TGCAGTGCTAGTTCGAGCATCTCTGGAAACACCATATATTTT. This sequence encodes CSASSSISGNTIYF.

The chain carries TRBV19 and TRBJ2-3; D is possibly TRBD2 (5 bases). Germline CDR1 LNHDA, CDR2 SQIVND (reference sequence). This CDR3 is built from 13 residues. Trimming removed 7 bases from V and 2 bases from J, with 10 bases in between. The CDR3 sequence: CASKAGATDTQYF. In DNA form, the CDR3 reads TGTGCCAGTAAGGCGGGTGCCACAGATACGCAGTATTTT.

The chain couples TRBV5-1 to TRBJ1-1; D perhaps matches TRBD1 (5 bases). The CDR3 has 13 amino acids. The V gene lost 0 bases and the J gene lost 8 bases, with 11 bases spanning the gap. The germline CDR1 and CDR2 sequences are SGHRS and YFSETQ. CDR3 sequence: CASSLAQGVEAFF. Written as DNA, the CDR3 is TGCGCCAGCAGCTTGGCCCAGGGTGTAGAAGCTTTCTTT.

The chain has TRBV6-5 and TRBJ1-5; D is unresolved. This CDR3 comprises 13 residues. The germline V gene has CDR1 MNHEY and CDR2 SVGAGI. V lost 4 bases, J lost 5 bases, and 9 bases lay in between. The CDR3 reads CASSSTHDQPQHF. The CDR3 DNA is TGTGCCAGCAGTTCCACACATGATCAGCCCCAGCATTTT.

This chain uses TRBV30 with TRBJ1-2; D remains unclear. This CDR3 is 14 amino acids long. The germline V gene has CDR1 GTSNPN and CDR2 SVGIG (reference sequence). Trimming removed 0 bases from V and 2 bases from J, with 10 bases in between. The DNA for the CDR3 is TGTGCCTGGAGTGTACCAGAAACCAACTATGGCTACACCTTC. It translates to CAWSVPETNYGYTF.

The chain has TRBV19 and TRBJ1-5; D is ambiguous. The CDR3 is 14 residues long. The germline V gene encodes CDR1 LNHDA and CDR2 SQIVND (reference sequence). V was trimmed by 9 bases and J by 1 base, leaving 13 bases between them. The CDR3 spells CASIGLGSNQPQHF. CDR3 nucleotide sequence: TGTGCCAGCATAGGTCTCGGGAGCAATCAGCCCCAGCATTTT.

The chain joins TRBV7-9 to TRBJ2-3; D remains ambiguous. V was pared by 4 bases and J by 4 bases, with 3 bases between. The germline gives CDR1 SEHNR, CDR2 FQNEAQ (reference sequence). The CDR3 loop spans 11 amino acids. CDR3 sequence: CASSSADTQYF. CDR3 bases: TGTGCCAGCAGCTCCGCAGATACGCAGTATTTT.

The CDR3 sequence is CASSLAPSGSSGEQYF. The DNA of the CDR3 is TGTGCCAGCAGCTTAGCGCCTAGCGGGAGCTCCGGCGAGCAGTACTTC. The chain links TRBV7-9 to TRBJ2-7, with 10 nucleotides matching TRBD2. This CDR3 comprises 16 residues. Trimming took 0 bases from V and 6 from J; bases not matched to a gene: 8. Germline CDR1 reads SEHNR; CDR2 reads FQNEAQ (reference sequence).